This T cell receptor beta chain was recovered during a study of blood T cell repertoires in COVID-19. Study-level information: There were acute and convalescent COVID-19 samples, and they came from the United States, Italy and Spain. Sources were T cells, B-cell-depleted T cells, or PBMCs; the material itself was cDNA or gDNA.

Authors' data handling: Amplification of reference gene primers was used by the study to estimate nucleated cell counts. Repertoires were generated with immunoSEQ multiplex PCR, while TCRdb's copy carries only in-frame clones and drops some. From that table come the V and J calls and clone size; the DNA was used to work out D and trimming. The profile covers 250,000 to 300,000 clones, with around 90% appearing a single time and under 0.95% taken by the ten largest. Trimming removed 2 bases from V and 2 bases from J; junction bases left unmatched: 17. From germline, CDR1 is LGHDT and CDR2 YNNKEL (reference sequence). The CDR3 spans 20 residues.

The sequence derives from a woman aged 25 to 39 with acute or convalescent COVID-19. Sequenced sample: peripheral blood. The chain couples TRBV3-1 (or the pseudogene TRBV3-2) to TRBJ2-4; 8 bases are a match to TRBD2. In DNA form, the CDR3 reads TGTGCCAGCAGCCAATCACCGTGGGCGGGAGGAAAGGGAACCAAAAACATTCAGTACTTC. It encodes CASSQSPWAGGKGTKNIQYF.